The 29 T cell receptor beta chains presented below share a single source sample, sequenced in a study of blood T cell repertoires in COVID-19. Assay used: immunoSEQ multiplex PCR; TCRdb lists only in-frame clones, some missing. The table lists approximately 20,000 clones, about 82% of them singletons. Sequences were obtained from peripheral blood. The source is an older man with acute or convalescent COVID-19.

The chain recombines TRBV20-1 with TRBJ2-2; 7 bases are shared with TRBD2. V was pared by 6 bases and J by 6 bases, with 1 base of the junction left unmatched. The CDR3 runs 11 residues. Per the germline V gene, CDR1 is DFQATT and CDR2 is SNEGSKA (reference sequence). CDR3 protein: CSAGRAGELFF. CDR3 DNA sequence: TGCAGTGCGGGGAGGGCCGGGGAGCTGTTTTTT.

This chain joins TRBV4-3 and TRBJ2-2, with D unclear. The CDR3 has 15 residues. Germline V gene data show CDR1 as LGHNA and CDR2 as YSLEER. The ends were cut back, 1 base at V and 5 bases at J, with 11 bases in the middle. CDR3 sequence (DNA): TGCGCCAGCAGCCAAGTCAGATTCGGGACCGGGGAGCTGTTTTTT. This encodes CASSQVRFGTGELFF.

The chain is built from TRBV7-2 and TRBJ1-5, with 10 bases lining up with TRBD1. V shed 4 bases and J 6 bases; nucleotides not matched to a gene: 6. This CDR3 is 15 amino acids long. Germline CDR1 and CDR2: SGHTA and FQGNSA. In DNA, the CDR3 is TGTGCCAGCAGCTCCCGACAGGGGGCGAGTCAGCCCCAGCATTTT. Its translation is CASSSRQGASQPQHF.

The chain recombines TRBV4-1 with TRBJ1-2; D not certain. This CDR3 spans 13 amino acids. CDR1 is MGHRA and CDR2 is YSYEKL in the germline V gene. The V and J ends lost 0 bases and 5 bases respectively, with 7 bases between them. The CDR3 DNA is TGCGCCAGCAGCCAAGAGAGTCGATATGGCTACACCTTC. Translated: CASSQESRYGYTF.

Details on this clone: The junction differs from germline at one of its ends, possibly a read error. The rearrangement uses TRBV30 and TRBJ1-1; TRBD1 agrees at 8 bases. Germline CDR1 reads GTSNPN; CDR2 reads SVGIG (reference sequence). The CDR3 is made up of 13 amino acids. This chain's CDR3 is CACRQGAFQKGDF. As DNA, the CDR3 is TGTGCCTGTAGGCAGGGGGCCTTTCAAAAAGGGGATTTT.

The chain carries TRBV30 and TRBJ2-2; 10 bases fit TRBD2. CDR1 GTSNPN and CDR2 SVGIG come from the germline V gene (reference sequence). This CDR3 is 15 amino acids long. V trimming: 3 bases; J trimming: 2 bases; junction bases outside the gene matches: 3. The CDR3 here is CAWRAGGVNTGELFF. The CDR3 DNA follows: TGTGCCTGGAGAGCGGGGGGGGTAAACACCGGGGAGCTGTTTTTT.

The rearrangement links TRBV6-2 or TRBV6-3 to TRBJ2-2; the D gene is possibly TRBD2 (5 bases). The germline V gene has CDR1 MNHEY and CDR2 SVGEGT. V was cut by 5 bases and J by 3 bases, with 13 bases left in between. CDR3 size: 15 residues. CDR3 DNA sequence: TGTGCCAGCAGTAACGAGGGTTCGGACACCGGGGAGCTGTTTTTT. Translating gives CASSNEGSDTGELFF.

By share, this clone ranks as hyperexpanded. The J gene is TRBJ1-2, the V gene TRBV7-9, with D perhaps TRBD1 (6 bases). The germline V and J ends were trimmed by 4 bases and 6 bases, with 15 bases remaining between them. Germline lookup yields CDR1 SEHNR and CDR2 FQNEAQ (reference sequence). The CDR3 spans 14 residues. CDR3 nucleotide sequence: TGTGCCAGCAGCTCCCCCTCACGGACAGATGGCTACACCTTC. It encodes CASSSPSRTDGYTF.

The chain joins TRBV5-1 to TRBJ2-2; perhaps TRBD2 as D (5 bases). The germline V and J ends were trimmed by 7 bases and 6 bases, with 7 bases remaining between them. The CDR3 has 11 amino acids. The germline V gene has CDR1 SGHRS and CDR2 YFSETQ. The CDR3 is CASRGSGELFF. CDR3 DNA: TGCGCCAGCCGAGGGTCCGGGGAGCTGTTTTTT.

This clone was found once. This sequence joins TRBV4-1 and TRBJ2-5; 11 nucleotides align to TRBD2. This CDR3 spans 15 amino acids. After removal of 0 bases from V and 7 bases from J, the junction contained 4 bases not matched to a gene. Per germline, CDR1 MGHRA and CDR2 YSYEKL. The CDR3 sequence is CASSQEPGLAVTQYF. The CDR3 nucleotides are TGCGCCAGCAGCCAAGAGCCGGGACTAGCGGTGACCCAGTACTTC.

The V call is TRBV6-2 or TRBV6-3, the J call TRBJ2-1; 11 bases are a match to TRBD1. Trimming at V came to 3 bases and at J to 0 bases, leaving 1 base not matched to a gene. The CDR3 runs 16 residues. Germline-derived CDR1 and CDR2 are MNHEY and SVGEGT. Written as DNA, the CDR3 is TGTGCCAGCAGTTATGGACAGGGGGCCTCCTACAATGAGCAGTTCTTC. Residues: CASSYGQGASYNEQFF.

This clone appeared once. The chain employs TRBV2 and TRBJ2-5; unclear D gene. Germline V gene sequence: CDR1 SNHLY, CDR2 FYNNEI. This CDR3 spans 13 amino acids. Trimming shortened V by 7 bases and J by 1 base, and 10 bases separated the two germline ends. CDR3 in DNA: TGTGCCAGCATGAGAGACTCCCAAGAGACCCAGTACTTC. Protein product: CASMRDSQETQYF.

This clone has a handful of counts. The rearrangement joins TRBV7-2 to TRBJ2-5; no clear D. Germline CDR1 and CDR2: SGHTA and FQGNSA. The CDR3 spans 14 residues. Trimming removed 1 base at V and 5 bases at J, with 11 bases between. This CDR3 reads CASSLGGQWETQYF. CDR3 coding DNA: TGTGCCAGCAGCTTAGGTGGGCAGTGGGAGACCCAGTACTTC.

V and J are TRBV7-2 and TRBJ2-1; maybe TRBD2 (5 bases). V lost 5 bases to trimming and J lost 9 bases, with 20 bases between them. The CDR3 totals 15 residues. Germline CDR1 is SGHTA and CDR2 is FQGNSA. The CDR3 reads CASSPLPGSGIEQFF. The CDR3 DNA sequence: TGTGCCAGCAGCCCCCTCCCCGGGTCGGGGATTGAGCAGTTCTTC.

This clone was picked up one time. This sequence joins TRBV11-3 and TRBJ2-1; D call uncertain. This CDR3 contains 14 residues. Germline V gene sequence: CDR1 SGHNT, CDR2 YENEEA. Trimming shortened V by 2 bases and J by 7 bases, and 12 bases separated the two germline ends. The CDR3 bases are TGTGCCAGCAGCTTACCCCGTGCGTTTAATGAGCAGTTCTTC. Protein sequence: CASSLPRAFNEQFF.

This clone was counted a single time. The chain carries TRBV4-1 and TRBJ1-2; D gene unclear. Germline loops: CDR1 MGHRA, CDR2 YSYEKL. This CDR3 is 16 amino acids long. Trimming removed 2 bases from V and 4 bases from J, with 17 bases in between. Here the CDR3 DNA reads TGCGCCAGCAGCCAAACCCCTGGTGACGGAGGCTATGGCTACACCTTC. Protein sequence: CASSQTPGDGGYGYTF.

In nucleotides, the CDR3 is TGTGCCAGCAGCTTAGGTGGGACTAGCACAGATACGCAGTATTTT. It translates to CASSLGGTSTDTQYF. This chain joins TRBV11-2 and TRBJ2-3; TRBD2 might be the D (6 bases). With 1 base removed from V and 0 bases from J, the gap between germline ends came to 8 bases. Germline CDR1 SGHAT, CDR2 FQNNGV. The CDR3 extends over 15 amino acids.

The chain joins TRBV18 to TRBJ1-1; 12 bases agree with TRBD1. Germline V CDR1 and CDR2: KGHSH, LQKENI. The length of the CDR3 is 17 residues. The V and J ends lost 1 base and 4 bases, in that order; junction bases with no gene match: 7. This chain's CDR3 is CASSPRGTGGEGTEAFF. The CDR3 nucleotides are TGTGCCAGCTCACCACGGGGGACAGGGGGCGAGGGCACTGAAGCTTTCTTT. Filled out from reference TRBV18 and TRBJ1-1, the complete variable domain reads NAGVMQNPRHLVRRRGQEARLRCSPMKGHSHVYWYRQLPEEGLKFMVYLQKENIIDESGMPKERFSAEFPKEGPSILRIQQVVRGDSAAYFCASSPRGTGGEGTEAFFGQGTRLTVV.

A word on this clone: Other DNA sequences from this sample encode an identical CDR3 as well. The chain carries TRBV6-2 or TRBV6-3 and TRBJ2-7; maybe TRBD2 (7 bases). The CDR3 has 15 residues. Trimming shortened V by 4 bases and J by 1 base, and 14 bases separated the two germline ends. Germline V lookup: CDR1 MNHEY, CDR2 SVGEGT. The CDR3: CASSSGGGGSYEQYF. The CDR3 region has the DNA TGTGCCAGCAGTTCGGGGGGCGGCGGGTCCTACGAGCAGTACTTC.

This clone was seen a handful of times. The rearrangement joins TRBV5-6 to TRBJ1-1, with a tentative D call TRBD1 (6 bases). V shed 0 bases and J shed 4 bases, with 13 bases lying between them. This CDR3 contains 15 residues. Germline V gives CDR1 SGHDT, CDR2 YYEEEE. The CDR3 nucleotides read TGTGCCAGCAGCTTGGCATCAGGGGTGGCCACTGAAGCTTTCTTT. It translates to CASSLASGVATEAFF.

The chain uses TRBV4-1 and TRBJ1-2; TRBD1 matches 9 bases. Germline V gene sequence: CDR1 MGHRA, CDR2 YSYEKL. V lost 6 bases to trimming and J lost 3 bases; unmatched junction nucleotides: 2. The CDR3 sequence is 13 residues long. This CDR3 reads CASRGTGHYGYTF. CDR3 bases: TGCGCCAGCAGGGGGACAGGGCACTATGGCTACACCTTC.

CDR3 sequence reads: CASSIAQPGQPQHF. The CDR3 region has the DNA TGTGCCAGTAGTATAGCACAGCCTGGTCAGCCCCAGCATTTT. The chain joins TRBV19 to TRBJ1-5, with unresolved D. CDR3 length equals 14 residues. Trimming shortened V by 1 base and J by 6 bases, and 10 bases separated the two germline ends. Germline CDR1 reads LNHDA; CDR2 reads SQIVND (reference sequence).

This clone has more than one count but fewer than ten. The gene calls are TRBV14 and TRBJ2-7; 8 nucleotides line up with TRBD1. Trimming at V came to 4 bases and at J to 2 bases, leaving 7 bases not matched to a gene. Germline assignment: CDR1 SGHDN and CDR2 FVKESK. CDR3 length equals 15 residues. This chain's CDR3 is CASSPWTGKPYEQYF. DNA for the CDR3: TGTGCCAGCAGCCCCTGGACAGGGAAGCCCTACGAGCAGTACTTC.

V and J are TRBV10-3 and TRBJ1-1; D might be TRBD1 (5 bases). The CDR3 covers 15 residues. The ends were cut back, 3 bases at V and 0 bases at J, with 11 bases in the middle. Germline assignment: CDR1 ENHRY and CDR2 SYGVKD. The CDR3 sequence is CAISDGGTVNTEAFF. The CDR3 DNA reads as TGTGCCATCAGTGACGGGGGAACCGTGAACACTGAAGCTTTCTTT.

The rearrangement joins TRBV5-1 to TRBJ1-2; 7 positions match TRBD1. After removal of 4 bases from V and 3 bases from J, the junction contained 9 bases not matched to a gene. CDR3 length: 15 residues. Germline CDR1 reads SGHRS; CDR2 reads YFSETQ. The CDR3 spells CASSRSRGTYYGYTF. The DNA for the CDR3 is TGCGCCAGCAGCCGCAGCAGGGGGACATACTATGGCTACACCTTC.

The J gene is TRBJ2-4, the V gene TRBV7-2; possible D gene TRBD1, 6 bases. V was pared by 1 base and J by 7 bases, with 11 bases between. Germline V gene lookup returns CDR1 SGHTA and CDR2 FQGNSA. There are 14 residues in the CDR3. CDR3 in amino acids: CASSLDLGANIQYF. The CDR3 DNA is TGTGCCAGCAGCTTAGACTTGGGGGCGAACATTCAGTACTTC.

The chain recombines TRBV27 with TRBJ2-1, with D perhaps matching TRBD2 (6 bases). This CDR3 has 15 residues. Per germline, CDR1 MNHEY and CDR2 SMNVEV (reference sequence). Between the trimmed V and J ends, which lost 6 bases and 6 bases, there was a span of 18 bases. The CDR3 is CASSLTRDSSNEQFF. The CDR3 DNA sequence: TGTGCCAGCAGCTTGACTAGGGATTCGAGCAATGAGCAGTTCTTC.

The chain combines TRBV6-5 with TRBJ1-5; the D is unclear. The germline CDR1 and CDR2 sequences are MNHEY and SVGAGI. The CDR3 is 15 amino acids. The germline V and J ends were trimmed by 4 bases and 4 bases, with 14 bases remaining between them. The CDR3 here is CASSFTFRVNQPQHF. CDR3 in DNA: TGTGCCAGCAGTTTTACTTTCCGTGTTAATCAGCCCCAGCATTTT.

The chain recombines TRBV7-2 with TRBJ1-3; tentatively, D is TRBD1 (6 bases). The CDR3 is made up of 14 amino acids. Per germline, CDR1 SGHTA and CDR2 FQGNSA. V was trimmed by 1 base and J by 7 bases, leaving 11 bases between them. In DNA, the CDR3 is TGTGCCAGCAGCTTAGTAGCACAGGGTAACACCATATATTTT. It yields the protein CASSLVAQGNTIYF.